A single sample gave rise to the 28 T cell receptor beta chains below, sequenced in a study of blood T cell repertoires in COVID-19. Assay: immunoSEQ multiplex PCR; the TCRdb copy retains only in-frame clones and omits some. The table shows around 500,000 clones, with 80% to 90% occurring only once. Sequenced material: peripheral blood. Receptors were obtained from a human donor in a cohort sampled during active COVID-19.

In its sample, this clone was seen a few times. The J gene is TRBJ1-6, the V gene TRBV5-1, with 8 bases fitting TRBD1. Germline V gene sequence: CDR1 SGHRS, CDR2 YFSETQ. Trimming removed 0 bases from V and 8 bases from J; junction bases left unmatched: 4. The CDR3 runs 15 residues. CDR3: CASSLEDREHSPLHF. The CDR3 nucleotides read TGCGCCAGCAGCTTGGAGGACAGGGAACATTCACCCCTCCACTTT.

The chain employs TRBV18 and TRBJ2-7; no definite D call. Germline CDR1 and CDR2: KGHSH and LQKENI. There are 15 residues in the CDR3. Trimming pared 2 bases from V and 0 bases from J, leaving 11 bases between. CDR3 protein: CASSPITQISYEQYF. As DNA, the CDR3 is TGTGCCAGCTCACCAATAACACAAATCTCCTACGAGCAGTACTTC.

The rearrangement joins TRBV19 to TRBJ2-1; 11 nucleotides align to TRBD2. Germline V gives CDR1 LNHDA, CDR2 SQIVND (reference sequence). Losses at the gene ends were 5 bases for V and 0 bases for J; bases not matched to a gene: 6. There are 17 residues in the CDR3. CDR3 DNA sequence: TGTGCCAGTAGTTGGACTAGCGGGTTGAGCTCCTACAATGAGCAGTTCTTC. It codes for CASSWTSGLSSYNEQFF.

The chain employs TRBV18 and TRBJ2-3; 8 bases agree with TRBD2. The CDR3 contains 14 residues. Germline V gene data show CDR1 as KGHSH and CDR2 as LQKENI. Germline trimming cut 5 bases from V and 0 bases from J; bases unmatched to any gene: 1. CDR3: CASSRLASTDTQYF. DNA of the CDR3: TGTGCCAGCTCAAGACTAGCGAGCACAGATACGCAGTATTTT.

This rearrangement joins TRBV3-1 (or the pseudogene TRBV3-2) to TRBJ2-3; the match to TRBD2 covers 12 bases. This CDR3 region has 15 residues. J gave up 1 base and V 9 bases, and 5 bases lay outside the gene matches. Germline loops: CDR1 LGHDT, CDR2 YNNKEL (reference sequence). The CDR3 DNA sequence: TGTGCCAGTAAAGGACTAGCGGGACGCACAGATACGCAGTATTTT. Encoded protein: CASKGLAGRTDTQYF.

The chain couples TRBV15 to TRBJ2-1, with a tentative D call TRBD1 (6 bases). Germline V gives CDR1 LNHNV, CDR2 YYDKDF (reference sequence). The CDR3 extends over 17 amino acids. V was trimmed by 1 base and J by 8 bases, leaving 21 bases between them. The CDR3 loop reads CATSRGTYLTGTDEQFF. Here the CDR3 DNA reads TGTGCCACCAGCAGAGGAACATATTTAACAGGGACCGATGAGCAGTTCTTC.

This chain joins TRBV7-2 and TRBJ2-2; 7 nucleotides agree with TRBD2. CDR3 length: 15 amino acids. The ends lost 6 bases at V and 5 bases at J; junction bases unmatched: 9. The germline gives CDR1 SGHTA, CDR2 FQGNSA. CDR3 nucleotide sequence: TGTGCCAGCAGAGATAGACTAGCAGGGACCGGGGAGCTGTTTTTT. The encoded protein is CASRDRLAGTGELFF.

The chain combines TRBV19 with TRBJ2-5, with 8 bases identical to TRBD2. The CDR3 sequence is 14 residues long. Trimming took 9 bases from V and 5 from J; bases not matched to a gene: 11. Germline V gives CDR1 LNHDA, CDR2 SQIVND (reference sequence). CDR3 sequence (DNA): TGTGCCAGCAGCGGGCCGGGAGGGGTCGAGACCCAGTACTTC. As protein: CASSGPGGVETQYF.

A note on this clone: Other DNA sequences in the same sample also yield this CDR3. V usage is TRBV11-3 and J usage is TRBJ2-3, with 12 bases fitting TRBD2. CDR3 length equals 16 residues. Germline values: CDR1 SGHNT, CDR2 YENEEA. V trimming: 5 bases; J trimming: 1 base; junction bases outside the gene matches: 4. The CDR3 bases are TGTGCCAGCAGCCAGGGGACTAGCGGGCGCACAGATACGCAGTATTTT. This codes for CASSQGTSGRTDTQYF.

This clone was seen repeatedly, ten times or more. CDR3 DNA: TGCGCCAGCAGCCAAGAATATGCCAGAAGATCCTATGGCTACACCTTC. This codes for CASSQEYARRSYGYTF. This chain joins TRBV4-3 and TRBJ1-2; D remains unclear. Germline-derived CDR1 and CDR2 are LGHNA and YSLEER. V was trimmed by 0 bases and J by 4 bases, leaving 15 bases between them. The CDR3 length is 16 residues.

The CDR3 reads CASSLIAGAIYEQYF. In DNA form, the CDR3 reads TGCGCCAGCAGCTTAATAGCGGGAGCCATCTACGAGCAGTACTTC. The chain uses TRBV5-1 and TRBJ2-7; 9 bases map to TRBD2. Germline CDR1 reads SGHRS; CDR2 reads YFSETQ. With 2 bases clipped from V and 3 bases from J, the junction kept 6 bases outside the gene matches. This CDR3 comprises 15 residues.

This sequence joins TRBV29-1 and TRBJ2-1; 9 bases line up with TRBD2. Germline trimming cut 4 bases from V and 4 bases from J; bases unmatched to any gene: 5. The CDR3 contains 14 residues. The V gene's germline CDR1 is SQVTM and CDR2 ANQGSEA. The CDR3 loop reads CSVGGGRVYNEQFF. The CDR3 coding sequence is TGCAGCGTTGGGGGCGGGAGGGTTTACAATGAGCAGTTCTTC.

CDR3 nucleotides: TGTGCCAGCAGCTTAGGATATCTAGCGGGAGAGACCCAGTACTTC. As protein: CASSLGYLAGETQYF. The chain joins TRBV11-1 to TRBJ2-5; TRBD2 matches at 8 bases. The CDR3 is 15 amino acids. The germline CDR1 and CDR2 sequences are SGHAT and FQDESV (reference sequence). V gave up 1 base and J gave up 4 bases; unmatched junction bases: 5.

The genes are TRBV30 and TRBJ2-7; 9 bases fit TRBD1. Germline CDR1 and CDR2: GTSNPN and SVGIG (reference sequence). V gave up 3 bases and J gave up 5 bases; unmatched junction bases: 8. The CDR3 spans 14 residues. The CDR3 loop is CAWSDRGTFHEQYF. CDR3 in DNA: TGTGCCTGGAGCGACAGGGGGACTTTCCACGAGCAGTACTTC. The whole variable domain, filled in from reference TRBV30 and TRBJ2-7, reads SQTIHQWPATLVQPVGSPLSLECTVEGTSNPNLYWYRQAAGRGLQLLFYSVGIGQISSEVPQNLSASRPQDRQFILSSKKLLLSDSGFYLCAWSDRGTFHEQYFGPGTRLTVT.

The J gene is TRBJ2-3, the V gene TRBV30; D ambiguous. Per germline, CDR1 GTSNPN and CDR2 SVGIG (reference sequence). Trimming removed 0 bases from V and 4 bases from J, with 17 bases in between. The CDR3 is 16 amino acids. CDR3: CAWSVRWRIPPDTQYF. The CDR3 DNA reads as TGTGCCTGGAGTGTACGATGGCGGATCCCCCCAGATACGCAGTATTTT.

The V and J genes are TRBV15 and TRBJ2-5; D possibly corresponds to TRBD1 (6 bases). From germline, CDR1 is LNHNV and CDR2 YYDKDF (reference sequence). Trimming cost V 2 bases and J 4 bases, with 14 bases left between them. The CDR3 spans 15 residues. CDR3 in amino acids: CATSRRDKARETQYF. CDR3 nucleotide sequence: TGTGCCACCAGCAGACGGGACAAGGCAAGAGAGACCCAGTACTTC.

Concerning this clone: The same CDR3 is also encoded by other DNA sequences in this sample. V and J are TRBV9 and TRBJ1-4; TRBD1 aligns across 7 bases. V was clipped by 3 bases and J by 7 bases; unmatched bases: 9. The CDR3 has 15 amino acids. CDR1 is SGDLS, CDR2 YYNGEE, per germline. The CDR3: CASSGGQLDVEKLFF. Written as DNA, the CDR3 is TGTGCCAGCAGCGGGGGACAGTTGGACGTTGAAAAACTGTTTTTT.

The CDR3 bases are TGTGCCAGTAGGCGGGACGGGGGGTACACTGAAGCTTTCTTT. Residues: CASRRDGGYTEAFF. The chain uses TRBV19 and TRBJ1-1, with D perhaps matching TRBD1 (5 bases). V was pared by 6 bases and J by 3 bases, with 14 bases between. The CDR3 covers 14 residues. CDR1 LNHDA and CDR2 SQIVND come from the germline V gene (reference sequence).

The rearrangement uses TRBV4-2 and TRBJ2-7; 9 bases match TRBD2. This CDR3 is built from 14 residues. Germline V gives CDR1 LGHNA, CDR2 YNFKEQ. Trimming removed 3 bases from V and 7 bases from J; junction bases left unmatched: 7. The CDR3 region has the DNA TGTGCCAGCAGCCAGGGGGGACTAGCCGCAGAGCAGTACTTC. Amino acids: CASSQGGLAAEQYF.

The chain employs TRBV7-6 and TRBJ2-5; perhaps TRBD2 as D (5 bases). CDR1 and CDR2 from the germline V gene are SGHVS and FNYEAQ. The ends were cut back, 1 base at V and 3 bases at J, with 12 bases in the middle. The CDR3 is 15 amino acids. CDR3 protein: CASSLGIMREETQYF. The CDR3 region has the DNA TGTGCCAGCAGCTTAGGAATCATGCGGGAAGAGACCCAGTACTTC.

This clone was observed a single time. The genes are TRBV28 and TRBJ1-5; 9 nucleotides line up with TRBD1. From germline, CDR1 is MDHEN and CDR2 SYDVKM. This CDR3 comprises 18 residues. V was pared by 6 bases and J by 0 bases, with 12 bases of the junction left unmatched. CDR3: CASSRGTGGIPSNQPQHF. The CDR3 coding sequence is TGTGCCAGCAGCCGGGGAACAGGGGGCATTCCTAGCAATCAGCCCCAGCATTTT.

The rearrangement uses TRBV6-5 and TRBJ1-1; TRBD1 matches 7 bases. The CDR3 is 15 amino acids. The V segment lost 6 bases and the J segment 0 bases; nucleotides outside the gene matches: 7. Per germline, CDR1 MNHEY and CDR2 SVGAGI. CDR3 DNA sequence: TGTGCCAGCAGCCTTCGACAGGGCATGAACACTGAAGCTTTCTTT. Residues: CASSLRQGMNTEAFF.

The DNA of the CDR3 is TGTGCCAGCAGCCCCAGGGCGGCTTTAGCCAAAAACATTCAGTACTTC. Its translation: CASSPRAALAKNIQYF. The rearrangement links TRBV5-6 to TRBJ2-4, with D perhaps matching TRBD1 (5 bases). The CDR3 consists of 16 residues. With 4 bases removed from V and 0 bases from J, the gap between germline ends came to 14 bases. CDR1 and CDR2 (germline): SGHDT, YYEEEE. Full variable domain (missing parts from reference TRBV5-6 and TRBJ2-4): DAGVTQSPTHLIKTRGQQVTLRCSPKSGHDTVSWYQQALGQGPQFIFQYYEEEERQRGNFPDRFSGHQFPNYSSELNVNALLLGDSALYLCASSPRAALAKNIQYFGAGTRLSVL.

This sequence joins TRBV14 and TRBJ2-3; no firm D call. The V gene lost 0 bases and the J gene lost 1 base, with 11 bases spanning the gap. CDR3 length: 16 amino acids. CDR1 is SGHDN and CDR2 is FVKESK in the germline V gene. The CDR3 DNA reads as TGTGCCAGCAGCCAAGATTGGGCTGTCCGCACAGATACGCAGTATTTT. Translation: CASSQDWAVRTDTQYF.

In nucleotides, the CDR3 is TGTGCCAGCAGGGCCACCGGACAGGCCATCCTCCAGGAGCAGTACTTC. Amino acid sequence: CASRATGQAILQEQYF. The V gene is TRBV28, the J gene TRBJ2-7; 7 bases fit TRBD1. This CDR3 is built from 16 residues. Germline CDR1 and CDR2: MDHEN and SYDVKM. The V segment lost 6 bases and the J segment 7 bases; nucleotides outside the gene matches: 18. Full variable domain (remainder filled in from reference TRBV28 and TRBJ2-7): DVKVTQSSRYLVKRTGEKVFLECVQDMDHENMFWYRQDPGLGLRLIYFSYDVKMKEKGDIPEGYSVSREKKERFSLILESASTNQTSMYLCASRATGQAILQEQYFGPGTRLTVT.

The chain uses TRBV10-3 and TRBJ2-1; 14 positions match TRBD2. After removal of 1 base from V and 10 bases from J, the junction contained 6 bases not matched to a gene. This CDR3 comprises 16 residues. In germline, CDR1 is ENHRY, CDR2 SYGVKD. DNA for the CDR3: TGTGCCATCAGTGAGTTGGGACTAGCGGGAGTAAGCGAGCAGTTCTTC. Protein sequence: CAISELGLAGVSEQFF.

The chain links TRBV9 to TRBJ1-6, with TRBD1 identical over 9 bases. Losses at the gene ends were 3 bases for V and 5 bases for J; bases not matched to a gene: 12. The CDR3 loop spans 18 amino acids. Germline V gene sequence: CDR1 SGDLS, CDR2 YYNGEE. The CDR3, as DNA: TGTGCCAGCAGCGCACCACTCCGGGACAGGGACGATAATTCACCCCTCCACTTT. Translated, it gives CASSAPLRDRDDNSPLHF.

The chain employs TRBV28 and TRBJ2-7; possible D gene TRBD2, 6 bases. CDR1 MDHEN and CDR2 SYDVKM come from the germline V gene. This CDR3 is built from 15 residues. V was pared by 5 bases and J by 2 bases, with 16 bases between. DNA of the CDR3: TGTGCCAGCAGTCCTGTTCTCGGGAGACCCTACGAGCAGTACTTC. Its protein is CASSPVLGRPYEQYF. The entire variable domain, with the rest obtained from reference TRBV28 and TRBJ2-7, is as follows: DVKVTQSSRYLVKRTGEKVFLECVQDMDHENMFWYRQDPGLGLRLIYFSYDVKMKEKGDIPEGYSVSREKKERFSLILESASTNQTSMYLCASSPVLGRPYEQYFGPGTRLTVT.